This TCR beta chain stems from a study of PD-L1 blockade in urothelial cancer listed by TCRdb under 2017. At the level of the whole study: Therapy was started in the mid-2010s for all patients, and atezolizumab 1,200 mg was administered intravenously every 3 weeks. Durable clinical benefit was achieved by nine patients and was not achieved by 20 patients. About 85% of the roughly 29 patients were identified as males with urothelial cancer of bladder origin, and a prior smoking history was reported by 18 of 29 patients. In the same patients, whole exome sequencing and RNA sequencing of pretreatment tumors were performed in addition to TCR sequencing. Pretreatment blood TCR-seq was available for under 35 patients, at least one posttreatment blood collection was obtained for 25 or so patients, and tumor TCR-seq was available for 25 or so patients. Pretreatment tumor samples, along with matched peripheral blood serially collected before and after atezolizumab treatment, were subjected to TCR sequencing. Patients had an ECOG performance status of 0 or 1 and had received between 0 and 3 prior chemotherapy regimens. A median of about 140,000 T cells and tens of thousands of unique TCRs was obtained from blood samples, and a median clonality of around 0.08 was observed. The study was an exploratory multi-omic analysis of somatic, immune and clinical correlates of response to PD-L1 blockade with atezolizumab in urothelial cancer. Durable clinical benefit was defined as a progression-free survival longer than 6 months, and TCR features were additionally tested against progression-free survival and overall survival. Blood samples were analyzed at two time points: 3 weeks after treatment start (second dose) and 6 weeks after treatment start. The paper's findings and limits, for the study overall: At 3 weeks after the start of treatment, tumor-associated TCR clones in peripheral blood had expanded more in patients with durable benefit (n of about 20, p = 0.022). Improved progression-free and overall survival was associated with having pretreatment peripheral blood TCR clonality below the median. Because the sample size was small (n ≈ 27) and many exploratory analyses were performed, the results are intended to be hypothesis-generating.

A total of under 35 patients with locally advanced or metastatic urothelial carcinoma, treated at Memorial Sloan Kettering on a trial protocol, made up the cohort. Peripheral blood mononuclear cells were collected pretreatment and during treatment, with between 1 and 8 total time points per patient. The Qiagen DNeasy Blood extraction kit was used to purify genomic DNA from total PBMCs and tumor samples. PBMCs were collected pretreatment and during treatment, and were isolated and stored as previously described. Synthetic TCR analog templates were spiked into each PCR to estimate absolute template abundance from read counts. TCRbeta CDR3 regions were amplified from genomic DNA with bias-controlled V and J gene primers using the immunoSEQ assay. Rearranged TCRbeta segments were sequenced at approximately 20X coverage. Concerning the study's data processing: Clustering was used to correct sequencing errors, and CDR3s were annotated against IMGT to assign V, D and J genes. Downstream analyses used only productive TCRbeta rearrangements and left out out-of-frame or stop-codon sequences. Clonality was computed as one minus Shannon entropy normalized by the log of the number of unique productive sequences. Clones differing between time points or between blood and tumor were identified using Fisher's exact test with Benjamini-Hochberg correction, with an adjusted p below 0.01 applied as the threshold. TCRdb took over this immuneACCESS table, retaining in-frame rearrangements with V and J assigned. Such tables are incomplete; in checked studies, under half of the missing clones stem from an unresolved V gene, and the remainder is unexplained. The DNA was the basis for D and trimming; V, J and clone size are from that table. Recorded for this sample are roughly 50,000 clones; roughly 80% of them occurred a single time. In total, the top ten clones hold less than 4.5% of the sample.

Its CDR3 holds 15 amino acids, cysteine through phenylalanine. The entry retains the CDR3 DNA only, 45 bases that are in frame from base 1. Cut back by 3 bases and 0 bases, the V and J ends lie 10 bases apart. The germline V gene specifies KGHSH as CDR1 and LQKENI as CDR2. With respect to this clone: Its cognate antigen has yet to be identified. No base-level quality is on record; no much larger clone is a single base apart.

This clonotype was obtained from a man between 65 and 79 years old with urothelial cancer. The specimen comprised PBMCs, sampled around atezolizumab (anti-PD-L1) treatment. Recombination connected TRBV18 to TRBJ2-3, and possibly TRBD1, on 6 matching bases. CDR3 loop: CASSPNRESTDTQYF. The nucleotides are TGTGCCAGCTCACCGAACAGGGAAAGCACAGATACGCAGTATTTT.